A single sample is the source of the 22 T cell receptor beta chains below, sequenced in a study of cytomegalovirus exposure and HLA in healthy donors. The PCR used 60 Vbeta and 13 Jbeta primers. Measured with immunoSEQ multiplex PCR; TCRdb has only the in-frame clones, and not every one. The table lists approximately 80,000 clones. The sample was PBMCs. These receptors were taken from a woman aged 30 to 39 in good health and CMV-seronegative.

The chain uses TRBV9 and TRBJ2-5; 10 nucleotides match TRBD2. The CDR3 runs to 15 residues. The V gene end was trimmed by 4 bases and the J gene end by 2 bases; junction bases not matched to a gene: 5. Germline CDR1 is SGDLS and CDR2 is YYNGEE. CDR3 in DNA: TGTGCCAGCAGCTTACTAGCGGGGACTCAAGAGACCCAGTACTTC. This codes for CASSLLAGTQETQYF.

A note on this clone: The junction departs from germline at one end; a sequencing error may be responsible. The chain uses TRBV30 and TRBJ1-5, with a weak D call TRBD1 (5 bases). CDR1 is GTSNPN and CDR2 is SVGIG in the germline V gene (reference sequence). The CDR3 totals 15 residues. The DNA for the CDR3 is TGTGCCTGGAGTGTAAAAACGTCAGGGAATCAGCACCAGCATTTT. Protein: CAWSVKTSGNQHQHF.

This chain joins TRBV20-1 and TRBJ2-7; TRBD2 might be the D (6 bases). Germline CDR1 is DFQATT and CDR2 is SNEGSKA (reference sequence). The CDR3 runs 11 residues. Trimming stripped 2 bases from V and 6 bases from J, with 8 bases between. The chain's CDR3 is CSARLGLEQYF. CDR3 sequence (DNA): TGCAGTGCTAGACTGGGACTCGAGCAGTACTTC.

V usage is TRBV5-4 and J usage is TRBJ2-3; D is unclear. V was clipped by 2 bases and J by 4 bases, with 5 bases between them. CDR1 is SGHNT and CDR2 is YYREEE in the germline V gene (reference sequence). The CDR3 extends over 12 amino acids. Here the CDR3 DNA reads TGTGCCAGCAGCTTTTATGCAGATACGCAGTATTTT. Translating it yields CASSFYADTQYF.

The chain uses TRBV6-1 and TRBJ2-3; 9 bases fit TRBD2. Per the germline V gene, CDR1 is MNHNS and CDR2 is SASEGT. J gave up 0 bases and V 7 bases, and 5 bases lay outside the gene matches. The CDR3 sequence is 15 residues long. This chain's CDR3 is CASTRLAASTDTQYF. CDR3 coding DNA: TGTGCCAGCACCAGACTAGCGGCTAGCACAGATACGCAGTATTTT.

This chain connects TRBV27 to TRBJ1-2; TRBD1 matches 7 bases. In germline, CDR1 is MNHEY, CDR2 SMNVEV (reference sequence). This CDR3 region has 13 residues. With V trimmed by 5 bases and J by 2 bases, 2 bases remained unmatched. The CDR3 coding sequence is TGTGCCAGCAGTAGGGACAGAAACTATGGCTACACCTTC. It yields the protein CASSRDRNYGYTF.

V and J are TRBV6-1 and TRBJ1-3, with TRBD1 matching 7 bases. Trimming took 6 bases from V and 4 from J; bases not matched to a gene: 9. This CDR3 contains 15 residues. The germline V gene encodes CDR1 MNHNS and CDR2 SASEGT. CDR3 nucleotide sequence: TGTGCCAGCAGAGACAGGGATTTCATCGGAAACACCATATATTTT. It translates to CASRDRDFIGNTIYF.

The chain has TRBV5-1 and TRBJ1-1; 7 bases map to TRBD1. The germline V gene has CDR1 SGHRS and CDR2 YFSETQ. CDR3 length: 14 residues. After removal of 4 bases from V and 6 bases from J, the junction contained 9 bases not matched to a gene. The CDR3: CASSVTGSGAEAFF. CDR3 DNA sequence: TGCGCCAGCAGCGTGACAGGGAGTGGGGCTGAAGCTTTCTTT. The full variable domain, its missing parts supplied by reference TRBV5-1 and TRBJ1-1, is KAGVTQTPRYLIKTRGQQVTLSCSPISGHRSVSWYQQTPGQGLQFLFEYFSETQRNKGNFPGRFSGRQFSNSRSEMNVSTLELGDSALYLCASSVTGSGAEAFFGQGTRLTVV.

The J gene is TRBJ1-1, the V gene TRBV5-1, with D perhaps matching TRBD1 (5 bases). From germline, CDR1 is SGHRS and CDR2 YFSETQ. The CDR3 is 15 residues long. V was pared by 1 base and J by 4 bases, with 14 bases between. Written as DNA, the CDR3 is TGCGCCAGCAGCTTGTCAGGGAATAGCGGCACTGAAGCTTTCTTT. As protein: CASSLSGNSGTEAFF.

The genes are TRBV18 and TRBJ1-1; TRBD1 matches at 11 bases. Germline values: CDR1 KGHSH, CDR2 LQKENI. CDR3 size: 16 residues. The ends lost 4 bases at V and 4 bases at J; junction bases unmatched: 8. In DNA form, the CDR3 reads TGTGCCAGCTCACAAACGGGGGGGACAGGGGGCACTGAAGCTTTCTTT. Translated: CASSQTGGTGGTEAFF.

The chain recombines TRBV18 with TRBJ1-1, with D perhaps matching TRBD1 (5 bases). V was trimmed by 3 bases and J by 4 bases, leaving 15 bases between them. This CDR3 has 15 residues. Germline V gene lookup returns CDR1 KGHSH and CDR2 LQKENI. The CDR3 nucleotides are TGTGCCAGCTCACCGGATGGACATCCAACCACTGAAGCTTTCTTT. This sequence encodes CASSPDGHPTTEAFF.

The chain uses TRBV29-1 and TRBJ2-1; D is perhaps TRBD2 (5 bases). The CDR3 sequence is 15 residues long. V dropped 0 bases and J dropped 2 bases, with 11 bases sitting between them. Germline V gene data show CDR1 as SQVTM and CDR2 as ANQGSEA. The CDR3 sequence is CSVEDRASTYNEQFF. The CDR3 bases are TGCAGCGTTGAAGATCGGGCTAGCACCTACAATGAGCAGTTCTTC.

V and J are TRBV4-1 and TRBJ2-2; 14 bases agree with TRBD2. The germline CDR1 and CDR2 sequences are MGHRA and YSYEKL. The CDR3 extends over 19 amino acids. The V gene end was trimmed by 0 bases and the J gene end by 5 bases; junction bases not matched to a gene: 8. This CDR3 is CASSQDNLGLAGETGELFF. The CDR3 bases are TGCGCCAGCAGCCAAGATAATCTGGGACTAGCGGGAGAGACCGGGGAGCTGTTTTTT.

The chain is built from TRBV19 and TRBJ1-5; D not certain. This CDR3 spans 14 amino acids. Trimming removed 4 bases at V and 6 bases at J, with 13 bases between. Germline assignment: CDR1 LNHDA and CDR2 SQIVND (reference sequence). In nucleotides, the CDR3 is TGTGCCAGTAGTACCATCGAATTCAGTCAGCCCCAGCATTTT. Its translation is CASSTIEFSQPQHF.

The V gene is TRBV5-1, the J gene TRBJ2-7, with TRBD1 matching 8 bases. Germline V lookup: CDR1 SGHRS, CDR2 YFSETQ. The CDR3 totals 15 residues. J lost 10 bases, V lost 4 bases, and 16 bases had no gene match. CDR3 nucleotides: TGCGCCAGCAGCGCCCAGGGACAGGTCAAAGAGGTCCAGTACTTC. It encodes CASSAQGQVKEVQYF.

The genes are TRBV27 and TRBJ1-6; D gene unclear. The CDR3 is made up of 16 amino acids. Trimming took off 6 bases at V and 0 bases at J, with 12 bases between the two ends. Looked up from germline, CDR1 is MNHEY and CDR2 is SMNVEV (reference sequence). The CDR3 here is CASRQTPNSYNSPLHF. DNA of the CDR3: TGTGCCAGCAGACAGACACCCAACTCCTATAATTCACCCCTCCACTTT.

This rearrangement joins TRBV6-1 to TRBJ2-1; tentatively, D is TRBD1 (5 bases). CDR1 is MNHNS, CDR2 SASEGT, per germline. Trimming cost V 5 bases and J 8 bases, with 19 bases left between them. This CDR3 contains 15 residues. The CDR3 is CASSIQGSEGDEQFF. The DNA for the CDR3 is TGTGCCAGCAGTATCCAGGGCAGTGAAGGTGATGAGCAGTTCTTC.

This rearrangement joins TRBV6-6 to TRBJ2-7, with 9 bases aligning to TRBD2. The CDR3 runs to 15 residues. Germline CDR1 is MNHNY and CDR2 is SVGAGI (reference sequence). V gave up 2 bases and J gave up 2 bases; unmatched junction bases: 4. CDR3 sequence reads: CASSYRGLAPYEQYF. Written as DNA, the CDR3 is TGTGCCAGCAGTTACCGCGGACTAGCGCCCTACGAGCAGTACTTC.

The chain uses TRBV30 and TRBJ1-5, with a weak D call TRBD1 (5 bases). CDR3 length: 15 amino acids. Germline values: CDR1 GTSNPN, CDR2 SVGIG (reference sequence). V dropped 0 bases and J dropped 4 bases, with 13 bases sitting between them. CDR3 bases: TGTGCCTGGAGTGTAAAAACGTCAGGGAATCAGCCCCAGCATTTT. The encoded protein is CAWSVKTSGNQPQHF.

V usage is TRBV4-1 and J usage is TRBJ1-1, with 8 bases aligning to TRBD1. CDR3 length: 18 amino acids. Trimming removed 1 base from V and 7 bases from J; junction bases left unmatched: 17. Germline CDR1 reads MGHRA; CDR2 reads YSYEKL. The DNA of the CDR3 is TGCGCCAGCAGCCAAGGGGGGACAGGAGGGGCTAGGGGCTATGAAGCTTTCTTT. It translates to CASSQGGTGGARGYEAFF.

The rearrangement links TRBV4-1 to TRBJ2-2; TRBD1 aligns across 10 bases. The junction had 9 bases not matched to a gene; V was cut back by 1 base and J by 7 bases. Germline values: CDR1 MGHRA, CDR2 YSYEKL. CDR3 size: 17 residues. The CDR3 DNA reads TGCGCCAGCAGCCAAGGAGCGGACAGGGGGAAGGTCGGGGAGCTGTTTTTT. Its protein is CASSQGADRGKVGELFF.

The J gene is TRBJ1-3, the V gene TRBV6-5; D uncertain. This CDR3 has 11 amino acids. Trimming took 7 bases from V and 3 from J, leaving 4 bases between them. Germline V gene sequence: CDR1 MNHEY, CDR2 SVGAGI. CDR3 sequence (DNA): TGTGCCAGCAAGCTTGGAAACACCATATATTTT. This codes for CASKLGNTIYF.